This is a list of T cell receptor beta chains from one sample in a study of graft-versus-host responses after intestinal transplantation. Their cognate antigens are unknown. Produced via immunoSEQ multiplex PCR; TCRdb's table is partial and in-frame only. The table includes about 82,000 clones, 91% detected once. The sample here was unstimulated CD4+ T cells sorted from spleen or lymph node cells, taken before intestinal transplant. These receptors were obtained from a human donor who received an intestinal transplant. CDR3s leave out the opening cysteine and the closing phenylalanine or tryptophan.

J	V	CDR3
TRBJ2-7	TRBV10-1	ASSELDRVSYEQY
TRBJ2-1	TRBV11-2	ASSPGVSYNEQF
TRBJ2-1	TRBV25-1	ASSSSGGAYNEQF
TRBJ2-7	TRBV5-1	ASSSGTGNEQY
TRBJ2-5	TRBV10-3	ATTSGGARQETQY
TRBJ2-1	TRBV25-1	ASSARSLVGLRNEQF
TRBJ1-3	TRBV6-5	ASSPQGNSGNTIY
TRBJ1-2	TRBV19	ASSLDRGHGYT
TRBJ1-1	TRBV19	ASSIWPGGLGTEAF
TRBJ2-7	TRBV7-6	ASSLRTENHYEQY
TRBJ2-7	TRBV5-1	ASSLDNSYEQY
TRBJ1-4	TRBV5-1	ASSFSQGGEKLF
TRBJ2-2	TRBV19	ASNRGLSTGELF